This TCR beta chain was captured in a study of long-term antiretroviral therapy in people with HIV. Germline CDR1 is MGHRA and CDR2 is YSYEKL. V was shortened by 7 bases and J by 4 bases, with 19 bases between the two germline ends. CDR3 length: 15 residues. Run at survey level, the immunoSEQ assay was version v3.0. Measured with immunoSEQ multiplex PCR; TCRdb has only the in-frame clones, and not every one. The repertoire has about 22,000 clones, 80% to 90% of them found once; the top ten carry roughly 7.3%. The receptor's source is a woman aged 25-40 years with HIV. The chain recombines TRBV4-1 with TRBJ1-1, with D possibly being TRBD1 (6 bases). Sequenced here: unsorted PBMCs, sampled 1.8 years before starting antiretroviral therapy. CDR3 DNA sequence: TGCGCCAGCATTGAGTTTTGGGGGGCGGGCACTGAAGCTTTCTTT. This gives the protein CASIEFWGAGTEAFF.